This T cell receptor (beta chain) emerged from a study of Ad26.COV2.S vaccination and SARS-CoV-2 variants. General study findings and limits: Reportedly, spike-specific CD8+ and CD4+ T cell responses achieved substantial breadth once vaccination had taken place.

Regarding treatment: roughly 18 received Ad26.COV2.S at low or high dose, single or two shots; roughly five received placebo; per-sample allocation not given. At day 63 after the first vaccine or placebo injection, samples were drawn. The data were produced by immunoSEQ multiplex PCR, yet TCRdb's version contains in-frame clones alone and is incomplete. In the table there are some 300,000 clones, around four fifths of which are singletons. Germline values: CDR1 SNHLY, CDR2 FYNNEI. V was pared by 7 bases and J by 8 bases, with 10 bases of the junction left unmatched. This CDR3 spans 13 amino acids. Remarks on this clone: Its antigen is as yet unknown.

The receptor comes from a person aged 18 to 59 who received the Ad26.COV2.S COVID-19 vaccine or a placebo. The sample consisted of peripheral blood, taken in a trial of Ad26.COV2.S vaccine versus placebo. The chain combines TRBV2 with TRBJ1-1; TRBD1 agrees at 7 bases. The CDR3 loop is CASKGSSTGEAFF. The CDR3 region has the DNA TGTGCCAGCAAGGGTTCATCGACAGGGGAAGCTTTCTTT.